The present T cell receptor beta chain was sequenced within a study of T cell repertoires in cytomegalovirus infection (dated by TCRdb to about 2019). About the investigation overall: Alongside well-studied HLA-B-restricted epitopes, the peptide stimulations were aimed at recently identified HLA-C-restricted CMV epitopes, whose presentation resists viral immunomodulation. Because public TCR beta signatures pointed to carriage of CMV infection together with the matching HLA type, the HLA type of each donor mattered for the analysis.

Remarks on this clonotype: Its antigen is still unknown. No DNA is shown, since the ends of the CDR3 on it are uncertain; the CDR3 is the one TCRdb lists.

From its cysteine to its valine, the CDR3 spans 18 amino acids. Study-level results and caveats: The ex vivo response was dominated by HLA-C-restricted CMV-specific TCR beta clonotypes, and the single most frequent clonotype in two of eight donors was supplied by these HLA-C-restricted clonotypes. In both this cohort and an independent roughly 350-donor cohort, the cumulative frequency of public TCR beta family members distinguished carriers of CMV infection plus the relevant HLA type.

Sequencing was carried out with an Illumina HiSeq 1500. The public reads were reprocessed in TCRdb via fastp at Q25 and MiXCR, keeping in-frame beta chains. Rows merge per CDR3 protein into single entries with the most common DNA and genes. The sample table holds roughly 990,000 distinct CDR3 sequences, of which roughly 31% were seen once. Jointly, the top ten make up roughly 13% of the sample. Taken with the paper, the label for treatment or condition translates to: in vitro stimulation with specific CMV peptide epitopes to enrich CMV-specific T cells. The source was cultured CD8+ T cells from PBMCs, collected from culture after CMV antigen stimulation. The rearrangement combines TRBV7-5 with TRBJ2-7; TRBD1 was called by the table and not checked on the DNA. TRBV7-5 has pseudogene status. The clonotype originates from a human donor in good health (CMV status not recorded). Some clones in this sample may be carry-over from other donors' samples. CDR3 reads: CISVPEVPYKTGIYEQYV.